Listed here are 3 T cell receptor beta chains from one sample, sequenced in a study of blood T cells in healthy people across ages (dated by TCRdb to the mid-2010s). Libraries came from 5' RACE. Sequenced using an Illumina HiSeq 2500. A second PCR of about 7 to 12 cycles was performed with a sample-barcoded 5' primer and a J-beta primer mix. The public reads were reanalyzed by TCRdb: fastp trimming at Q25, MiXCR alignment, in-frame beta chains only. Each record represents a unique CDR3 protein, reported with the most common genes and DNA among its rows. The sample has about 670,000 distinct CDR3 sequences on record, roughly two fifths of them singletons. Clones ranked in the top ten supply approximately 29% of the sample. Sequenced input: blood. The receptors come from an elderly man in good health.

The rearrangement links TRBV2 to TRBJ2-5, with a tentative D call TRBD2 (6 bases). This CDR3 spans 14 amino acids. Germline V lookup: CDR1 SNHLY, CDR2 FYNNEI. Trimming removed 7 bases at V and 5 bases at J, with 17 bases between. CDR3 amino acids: CASNQPGDGETQYF. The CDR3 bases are TGTGCCAGCAACCAACCGGGAGACGGGGAGACCCAGTACTTC.

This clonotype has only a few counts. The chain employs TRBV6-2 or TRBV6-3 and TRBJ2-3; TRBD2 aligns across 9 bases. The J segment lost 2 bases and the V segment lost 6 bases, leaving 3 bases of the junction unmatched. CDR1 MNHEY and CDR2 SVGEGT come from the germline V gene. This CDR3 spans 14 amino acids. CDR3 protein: CASRASGTTDTQYF. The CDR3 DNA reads TGTGCCAGCAGGGCTAGCGGGACCACAGATACGCAGTATTTT.

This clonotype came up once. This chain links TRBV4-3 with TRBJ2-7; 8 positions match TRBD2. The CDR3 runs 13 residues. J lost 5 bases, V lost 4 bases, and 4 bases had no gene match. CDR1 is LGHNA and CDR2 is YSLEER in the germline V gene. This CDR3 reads CASSPSGRDEQYF. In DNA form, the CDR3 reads TGCGCCAGCAGCCCGAGCGGGAGAGACGAGCAGTACTTC.